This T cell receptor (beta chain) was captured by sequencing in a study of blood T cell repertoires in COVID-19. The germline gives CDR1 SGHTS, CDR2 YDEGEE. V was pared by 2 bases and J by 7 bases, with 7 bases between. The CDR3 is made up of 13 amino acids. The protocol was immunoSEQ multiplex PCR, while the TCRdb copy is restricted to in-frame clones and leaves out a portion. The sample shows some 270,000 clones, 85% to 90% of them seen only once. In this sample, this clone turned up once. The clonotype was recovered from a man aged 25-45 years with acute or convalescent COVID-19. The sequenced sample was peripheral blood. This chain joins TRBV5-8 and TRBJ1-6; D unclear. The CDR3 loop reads CASSFLFNSPLHF. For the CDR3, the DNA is TGTGCCAGCAGCTTTTTATTCAATTCACCCCTCCACTTT.